This TCR beta chain was retrieved from a study of blood T cell repertoires in COVID-19. Researchers sorted participants into cohorts using their self-reported clinical history. Exposed participants came across a COVID-19 case within 2 weeks before study entry. Clones were read by immunoSEQ multiplex PCR, and TCRdb kept only the in-frame ones, dropping some. The repertoire consists of 350,000 to 500,000 clones, with over 75% occurring once and the leading ten covering 1.4%. The CDR3 totals 14 residues. Germline V CDR1 and CDR2: KGHSH, LQKENI. The V end lost 3 bases, the J end lost 5 bases, and 8 bases lay between the germline ends.

The receptor's source is a woman younger than 35 who had been exposed to COVID-19. The specimen sequenced was PBMCs or T cells enriched from blood (not recorded which). This chain links TRBV18 with TRBJ1-6; D gene unclear. This CDR3 reads CASSPKQNNSPLHF. The CDR3 DNA follows: TGTGCCAGCTCACCCAAACAGAATAATTCACCCCTCCACTTT. The variable domain in full, with the rest retrieved from reference TRBV18 and TRBJ1-6, is NAGVMQNPRHLVRRRGQEARLRCSPMKGHSHVYWYRQLPEEGLKFMVYLQKENIIDESGMPKERFSAEFPKEGPSILRIQQVVRGDSAAYFCASSPKQNNSPLHFGNGTRLTVT.